These 32 T cell receptor beta chains came from one sample sequenced in a study of T cells in Graves' hyperthyroidism and ophthalmopathy. Amplification targeted TCR beta CDR3 regions from RNA transcripts. First-round RT-PCR of the TCR CDR3 relied on the HTBI primer set. Via MiXCR, TCRdb re-called the multiplex PCR reads, giving one row per CDR3 protein. Here the sample spans 250,000 or so distinct CDR3 sequences, roughly 15% being singletons. Sequenced input: blood. These receptors were collected from a woman aged 40 to 50 with Graves' hyperthyroidism that later progressed to Graves' ophthalmopathy.

Ten or more counts support this clonotype. The chain carries TRBV5-1 and TRBJ2-2; D is unclear. Germline CDR1 reads SGHRS; CDR2 reads YFSETQ. The CDR3 totals 14 residues. Trimming removed 5 bases at V and 3 bases at J, with 11 bases between. The CDR3 nucleotides are TGCGCCAGCAGATCAGCGCTGTACACCGGGGAGCTGTTTTTT. It encodes CASRSALYTGELFF.

This clonotype was counted at least ten times. V is TRBV6-5 and J is TRBJ2-7; no clear D gene. The V end lost 2 bases, the J end lost 3 bases, and 17 bases lay between the germline ends. The CDR3 loop spans 16 amino acids. The V gene's germline CDR1 is MNHEY and CDR2 SVGAGI. The CDR3 nucleotides are TGTGCCAGCAGTTACGAGGAGACCCCCGGATTCTACGAGCAGTACTTC. As protein: CASSYEETPGFYEQYF.

This clonotype has at least ten counts. The V gene is TRBV6-2 or TRBV6-3, the J gene TRBJ2-5; TRBD2 matches at 7 bases. The CDR3 totals 18 residues. V lost 0 bases to trimming and J lost 5 bases; unmatched junction nucleotides: 15. Germline loops: CDR1 MNHEY, CDR2 SVGEGT. CDR3 in amino acids: CASSYSRIKRGVLETQYF. The CDR3 nucleotides are TGTGCCAGCAGTTACTCGAGAATCAAGCGGGGAGTGCTCGAGACCCAGTACTTC.

This clonotype came up many times. The chain uses TRBV29-1 and TRBJ2-1; D might be TRBD2 (5 bases). V dropped 4 bases and J dropped 3 bases, with 7 bases sitting between them. The CDR3 consists of 12 residues. Germline V gene data show CDR1 as SQVTM and CDR2 as ANQGSEA. The CDR3 reads CSVVRDYNEQFF. CDR3 sequence (DNA): TGCAGCGTTGTCCGGGACTACAATGAGCAGTTCTTC.

In this sample, this clonotype turned up many times. V usage is TRBV10-3 and J usage is TRBJ2-3; possibly TRBD1 for D (5 bases). The V gene lost 2 bases and the J gene lost 1 base, with 16 bases spanning the gap. In germline, CDR1 is ENHRY, CDR2 SYGVKD. The CDR3 contains 17 residues. CDR3 in DNA: TGTGCCATCAGTGAGAGTCGGGCCAGGGCGGGCACAGATACGCAGTATTTT. Its translation: CAISESRARAGTDTQYF.

This chain joins TRBV7-9 and TRBJ2-4; no reliable D call. This CDR3 contains 13 residues. V shed 5 bases and J shed 7 bases, with 12 bases lying between them. Germline CDR1 is SEHNR and CDR2 is FQNEAQ (reference sequence). In nucleotides, the CDR3 is TGTGCCAGCAGCCCCTACTACTCTAACATTCAGTACTTC. Its protein product is CASSPYYSNIQYF.

This clonotype was picked up many times. The chain uses TRBV29-1 and TRBJ2-5; 7 positions agree with TRBD1. There are 13 residues in the CDR3. Germline V lookup: CDR1 SQVTM, CDR2 ANQGSEA. Unmatched junction bases numbered 9, after V lost 6 bases and J lost 5 bases. The CDR3 bases are TGCAGCGTAGGGGACAGACCTGGCGAGACCCAGTACTTC. It codes for CSVGDRPGETQYF.

This chain connects TRBV6-1 to TRBJ2-6, with 7 bases identical to TRBD1. Germline V lookup: CDR1 MNHNS, CDR2 SASEGT. The junction had 0 bases not matched to a gene; V was cut back by 2 bases and J by 2 bases. CDR3 length: 15 residues. CDR3 sequence: CASSEQGAGANVLTF. CDR3 bases: TGTGCCAGCAGTGAACAGGGGGCTGGGGCCAACGTCCTGACTTTC.

This clonotype was seen repeatedly, ten times or more. The chain is built from TRBV27 and TRBJ2-7, with unresolved D. The germline CDR1 and CDR2 sequences are MNHEY and SMNVEV (reference sequence). The V gene lost 3 bases and the J gene lost 3 bases, with 9 bases spanning the gap. The CDR3 runs to 13 residues. The CDR3 sequence is CASSFQQSYEQYF. The CDR3 DNA reads as TGTGCCAGCAGTTTTCAGCAGAGCTACGAGCAGTACTTC.

This clonotype occurred many times. The chain links TRBV11-3 to TRBJ1-3; no clear D. The CDR3 loop spans 15 amino acids. Germline assignment: CDR1 SGHNT and CDR2 YENEEA. V lost 5 bases to trimming and J lost 2 bases, with 13 bases between them. CDR3 nucleotides: TGTGCCAGCAGCCTAGGTGGGGTTCCTGGAAACACCATATATTTT. Translation gives CASSLGGVPGNTIYF.

The chain combines TRBV2 with TRBJ2-1; 14 bases are a match to TRBD2. CDR3 length: 17 amino acids. V lost 5 bases and J lost 2; bases outside the gene matches: 5. Per germline, CDR1 SNHLY and CDR2 FYNNEI. DNA for the CDR3: TGTGCCAGCAGTCTCAGACTAGCGGGAGGGACCTACAATGAGCAGTTCTTC. It specifies CASSLRLAGGTYNEQFF.

The table lists this clonotype with many counts. The genes are TRBV2 and TRBJ2-1; D uncertain. There are 15 residues in the CDR3. Germline CDR1 SNHLY, CDR2 FYNNEI. Trimming removed 2 bases at V and 3 bases at J, with 11 bases between. Written as DNA, the CDR3 is TGTGCCAGCAGTGAACCCCGGACGATCTACAATGAGCAGTTCTTC. Its protein product is CASSEPRTIYNEQFF.

There are many counts of this clonotype. The chain is built from TRBV28 and TRBJ1-5; the D is unclear. Trimming took off 7 bases at V and 1 base at J, with 8 bases between the two ends. CDR1 and CDR2 from the germline V gene are MDHEN and SYDVKM. The CDR3 runs to 13 residues. The chain's CDR3 is CASMSGSNQPQHF. CDR3 nucleotides: TGTGCCAGCATGAGTGGGAGCAATCAGCCCCAGCATTTT.

In this sample, this clonotype turned up many times. The V gene is TRBV20-1, the J gene TRBJ2-7; the match to TRBD2 covers 10 bases. V shed 0 bases and J 2 bases; nucleotides not matched to a gene: 7. This CDR3 has 16 amino acids. The germline gives CDR1 DFQATT, CDR2 SNEGSKA (reference sequence). CDR3 region: CSARDRLAGKTYEQYF. Here the CDR3 DNA reads TGCAGTGCTAGAGATCGACTAGCGGGTAAGACCTACGAGCAGTACTTC.

V gene TRBV7-8 combines with J gene TRBJ2-3, with D possibly matching TRBD2 (5 bases). This CDR3 has 16 residues. Germline V lookup: CDR1 SGHVS, CDR2 FQNEAQ. V lost 5 bases and J 4 bases, leaving 19 bases between the germline ends. The CDR3 region has the DNA TGTGCCAGCAGCCCCGCCGGACTCTACATACCAGATACGCAGTATTTT. Translating it yields CASSPAGLYIPDTQYF.

This clonotype was found a few times. The chain joins TRBV5-6 to TRBJ2-2, with unresolved D. V lost 1 base and J 3 bases, leaving 7 bases between the germline ends. From germline, CDR1 is SGHDT and CDR2 YYEEEE. The CDR3 consists of 14 residues. This CDR3 is CASSLTRYTGELFF. The CDR3, as DNA: TGTGCCAGCAGCTTGACAAGATACACCGGGGAGCTGTTTTTT.

With respect to this clonotype: A much more abundant neighbour one base away suggests this may be a read error. This chain uses TRBV20-1 with TRBJ1-3; the D gene is possibly TRBD1 (6 bases). Germline V CDR1 and CDR2: DFQATT, SNEGSKA (reference sequence). CDR3 length equals 13 residues. V dropped 8 bases and J dropped 5 bases, with 16 bases sitting between them. CDR3 in amino acids: CSTMGTPRNTIYF. The DNA of the CDR3 is TGCAGTACTATGGGGACACCACGAAACACCATATATTTT.

Worth noting for this clonotype: Just one base apart from a much larger clone, this may be a read error. The CDR3 bases are TGTGCCAGCGCTTACCGGGACAGGGAAGATGGCTACACCTTC. It is translated as CASAYRDREDGYTF. This chain joins TRBV6-1 and TRBJ1-2; 9 nucleotides align to TRBD1. The CDR3 sequence is 14 residues long. The J segment lost 6 bases and the V segment lost 8 bases, leaving 10 bases of the junction unmatched. The germline CDR1 and CDR2 sequences are MNHNS and SASEGT.

This clonotype was detected ten times or more. This rearrangement joins TRBV19 to TRBJ2-7; TRBD2 matches 12 bases. The V and J ends lost 6 bases and 1 base, in that order; junction bases with no gene match: 1. This CDR3 comprises 14 residues. Germline V gene sequence: CDR1 LNHDA, CDR2 SQIVND (reference sequence). The CDR3 DNA sequence: TGTGCCAGTAGGACTAGCGGGAGTTCCTACGAGCAGTACTTC. It codes for CASRTSGSSYEQYF.

This clonotype was seen many times. V and J are TRBV28 and TRBJ2-3; 9 nucleotides align to TRBD2. J lost 5 bases, V lost 6 bases, and 6 bases had no gene match. Germline assignment: CDR1 MDHEN and CDR2 SYDVKM. This CDR3 spans 14 amino acids. The CDR3 DNA reads as TGTGCCAGCAGCCCGGGACTAGCTTTAGATACGCAGTATTTT. Translating it yields CASSPGLALDTQYF.

The sample holds many counts of this clonotype. The V and J genes are TRBV6-1 and TRBJ2-5; no firm D call. V shed 6 bases and J shed 5 bases, with 10 bases lying between them. Germline V gene sequence: CDR1 MNHNS, CDR2 SASEGT. The CDR3 length is 12 residues. The CDR3 is CASSNGKETQYF. Written as DNA, the CDR3 is TGTGCCAGCAGCAACGGCAAGGAGACCCAGTACTTC.

This clonotype was recorded a few times. This chain connects TRBV20-1 to TRBJ2-7; no clear D gene. Germline V CDR1 and CDR2: DFQATT, SNEGSKA (reference sequence). This CDR3 has 13 amino acids. V was trimmed by 4 bases and J by 4 bases, leaving 14 bases between them. The chain's CDR3 is CSATLDGRYEQYF. CDR3 DNA: TGCAGTGCTACCCTGGACGGGCGGTACGAGCAGTACTTC.

Note on this clonotype: A read error is possible here, since a much larger clone lies one base away. The chain recombines TRBV13 with TRBJ2-7, with 12 bases matching TRBD2. Germline V gives CDR1 PRHDT, CDR2 FYEKMQ (reference sequence). Trimming took 2 bases from V and 7 from J; bases not matched to a gene: 6. The CDR3 extends over 15 amino acids. DNA for the CDR3: TGTGCCAGCAGCTTACTCCTAGCGGGAGGGCAGGAGCAGTACTTC. Translated, it gives CASSLLLAGGQEQYF.

The rearrangement links TRBV6-1 to TRBJ2-2, with 7 bases matching TRBD2. V shed 8 bases, J shed 6 bases, and the junction held 12 bases outside the gene matches. Germline-derived CDR1 and CDR2 are MNHNS and SASEGT. This CDR3 comprises 15 residues. Here the CDR3 reads CASALREGWAGELFF. The CDR3 coding sequence is TGTGCCAGCGCTCTTAGGGAGGGTTGGGCCGGGGAGCTGTTTTTT.

This clonotype was found many times. This sequence joins TRBV30 and TRBJ2-1; tentatively, D is TRBD2 (6 bases). Germline assignment: CDR1 GTSNPN and CDR2 SVGIG (reference sequence). This CDR3 region has 16 residues. V lost 2 bases, J lost 2 bases, and 16 bases lay in between. The CDR3 region has the DNA TGTGCCTGGAGTAGGGGCGTTAGCGGACCCTACAATGAGCAGTTCTTC. Residues: CAWSRGVSGPYNEQFF.

This clonotype came up many times. The J gene is TRBJ2-2, the V gene TRBV27; D unresolved. The CDR3 is 14 amino acids. CDR1 and CDR2 (germline): MNHEY, SMNVEV (reference sequence). Trimming removed 3 bases at V and 7 bases at J, with 12 bases between. CDR3 loop: CASSFLGNGGELFF. Here the CDR3 DNA reads TGTGCCAGCAGTTTCCTAGGAAACGGCGGGGAGCTGTTTTTT.

This clonotype was detected ten times or more. The J gene is TRBJ1-5, the V gene TRBV6-6; no clear D. The V gene's germline CDR1 is MNHNY and CDR2 SVGAGI (reference sequence). The CDR3 loop spans 16 amino acids. The germline V and J ends were trimmed by 2 bases and 5 bases, with 16 bases remaining between them. CDR3 region: CASSYQTIVGHQPQHF. The CDR3 region has the DNA TGTGCCAGCAGTTACCAGACGATCGTGGGTCATCAGCCCCAGCATTTT.

This sequence joins TRBV10-3 and TRBJ2-5; 16 bases are shared with TRBD2. The J segment lost 1 base and the V segment lost 3 bases, leaving 11 bases of the junction unmatched. This CDR3 is built from 20 residues. Germline V lookup: CDR1 ENHRY, CDR2 SYGVKD. CDR3 in amino acids: CAISDAYGTSGRAGQETQYF. CDR3 nucleotides: TGTGCCATCAGTGACGCGTACGGGACTAGCGGGAGGGCCGGCCAAGAGACCCAGTACTTC.

This clonotype was found many times. The chain uses TRBV10-3 and TRBJ2-7, with a weak D call TRBD1 (6 bases). Trimming left V 6 bases short and J 3 bases short, with 15 bases between. The germline gives CDR1 ENHRY, CDR2 SYGVKD. The CDR3 consists of 14 residues. The CDR3 loop is CAIRPEGDNYEQYF. In DNA form, the CDR3 reads TGTGCCATCAGACCCGAGGGGGACAACTACGAGCAGTACTTC.

This clonotype was found many times. J is TRBJ1-1 and V is TRBV28, with D maybe TRBD1 (5 bases). The CDR3 length is 14 residues. Per germline, CDR1 MDHEN and CDR2 SYDVKM. The ends were cut back, 7 bases at V and 1 base at J, with 13 bases in the middle. The CDR3 loop reads CASKTTDKNTEAFF. The CDR3, as DNA: TGTGCCAGCAAGACGACAGACAAGAACACTGAAGCTTTCTTT.

This chain joins TRBV20-1 and TRBJ1-2, with D perhaps TRBD1 (6 bases). CDR3 size: 14 residues. Germline V CDR1 and CDR2: DFQATT, SNEGSKA (reference sequence). Trimming took 2 bases from V and 4 from J, leaving 14 bases between them. CDR3 loop: CSARLAGASYGYTF. For the CDR3, the DNA is TGCAGTGCTAGACTGGCGGGGGCTAGCTATGGCTACACCTTC.

This clonotype came up a few times. The rearrangement joins TRBV5-1 to TRBJ2-7; the match to TRBD2 covers 11 bases. Germline V gene sequence: CDR1 SGHRS, CDR2 YFSETQ. The CDR3 totals 15 residues. After removal of 4 bases from V and 4 bases from J, the junction contained 7 bases not matched to a gene. CDR3 residues: CASSVSGRAEYEQYF. In DNA, the CDR3 is TGCGCCAGCAGCGTTAGCGGGAGGGCCGAATACGAGCAGTACTTC.